This T cell receptor beta chain came from a study of blood T cell repertoires in COVID-19. V was shortened by 1 base and J by 5 bases, with 6 bases between the two germline ends. Germline CDR1 LGHDT, CDR2 YNNKEL (reference sequence). The CDR3 spans 12 residues. Profiled with immunoSEQ multiplex PCR; TCRdb holds only in-frame clones, not every one. The sample lists about 300,000 clones, just under 90% occurring once. Sequencing was carried out using peripheral blood. The sequence was collected from a woman younger than 45 with COVID-19, enrolled during active disease. The V gene is TRBV3-1 (or the pseudogene TRBV3-2), the J gene TRBJ2-7; D gene ambiguous. The CDR3: CASSQGTHEQYF. The CDR3 bases are TGTGCCAGCAGCCAAGGAACTCACGAGCAGTACTTC.